This T cell receptor beta chain was found in a study of T cell repertoires in cytomegalovirus infection. Looking at the study overall: Public TCR beta signatures provided an indication of both CMV infection and a matching HLA type. The study, taken as a whole, reports: Dominating the ex vivo response were HLA-C-restricted CMV-specific TCR beta clonotypes. Cumulative frequency of public TCR beta families picked out carriers of CMV plus the relevant HLA.

About this clonotype itself: The antigen remains unidentified.

The CDR3 consists of 13 residues. The V gene lost 4 bases and the J gene lost 8 bases, with 12 bases spanning the gap. From germline, CDR1 is ENHRY and CDR2 SYGVKD. TCRdb reprocessed the reads via MiXCR and lists one record per CDR3 protein. The table has some 150,000 distinct CDR3 sequences, 5% to 6.5% seen once. This sequence originates from a human donor in good health (CMV status not recorded). Some clones in this sample may be carry-over from other donors' samples. V and J are TRBV10-3 and TRBJ2-1; tentative D call: TRBD2 (6 bases). Sequencing was carried out using PBMCs. In nucleotides, the CDR3 is TGTGCCATCAGTGGACGGGGGAACGATGAGCAGTTCTTC. Its translation is CAISGRGNDEQFF.